These 29 T cell receptor delta chains share one sample of origin, sequenced in a study of gamma-delta chains in newborns, infants, children. TCRdb reprocessed the reads through CATT. The table has about 1,400 delta-chain clones, around 8% seen once. The source material was blood. The receptors here all came from a child who was a newborn, infant or young child, either healthy, febrile or measles-vaccinated (not recorded which).

This clone was detected only a few times. A far larger clone is one nucleotide away, so this likely arose from a read error. V gene TRDV2 combines with J gene TRDJ3, with 13 bases identical to TRDD3. The germline V gene encodes CDR1 GEAIGNYY and CDR2 EKD. Trimming at V came to 1 base and at J to 0 bases, leaving 2 bases not matched to a gene. The CDR3 contains 19 residues. CDR3 sequence reads: CACDTHWGIRSWDTRQMFF. CDR3 DNA: TGTGCCTGTGACACGCACTGGGGGATACGCTCCTGGGACACCCGACAGATGTTTTTC.

This chain joins TRDV2 and TRDJ1, with 8 bases aligning to TRDD3. The end of the DNA is better explained by TRDJ2, so the J call may be wrong. The CDR3 extends over 14 amino acids. The V gene's germline CDR1 is GEAIGNYY and CDR2 EKD. The CDR3 here is CSVLGAPYTYTLFF. In DNA form, the CDR3 reads TGTTCCGTACTGGGGGCCCCTTACACCTATACACTCTTCTTT.

This clone came up a few times. The sample contains more than one DNA sequence encoding this CDR3. The V and J genes are TRDV2 and TRDJ3; 7 positions match TRDD3. CDR1 is GEAIGNYY and CDR2 is EKD in the germline V gene. The V gene end was trimmed by 0 bases and the J gene end by 0 bases; junction bases not matched to a gene: 7. The CDR3 has 19 residues. The chain's CDR3 is CACDTWGRTSSWDTRQMFF. In nucleotides, the CDR3 is TGTGCCTGTGACACCTGGGGGAGAACAAGCTCCTGGGACACCCGACAGATGTTTTTC.

To note about this clone: This is likely an artifact of a read error, given a far larger clone one base away. Within the sample, other DNA sequences also encode this same CDR3. V gene TRDV2 combines with J gene TRDJ3; 11 bases align to TRDD3. Germline values: CDR1 GEAIGNYY, CDR2 EKD. There are 17 residues in the CDR3. The CDR3: CACDTGGYSWDTRQMFF. The CDR3 region has the DNA TGTGCCTGCGACACTGGGGGATATTCCTGGGACACCCGACAGATGTTTTTC.

A note on this clone: A far larger clone is one nucleotide away, so this likely arose from a read error. This specimen includes other DNA sequences encoding the same CDR3. The chain employs TRDV1 and TRDJ2, with 8 positions matching TRDD3. CDR3 length equals 21 residues. The V gene's germline CDR1 is TSWWSYY and CDR2 QGS. CDR3 loop: CALGEPHSLYWGYFLTAQLFF. The CDR3 nucleotides read TGTGCTCTTGGGGAACCACATTCCTTGTACTGGGGGTACTTTTTGACAGCGCAACTCTTCTTT.

This clone came up a few times. Sequence at one end of the junction differs from germline and may be a read error. J is TRDJ2 and V is TRDV2; 7 bases line up with TRDD3. The V gene's germline CDR1 is GEAIGNYY and CDR2 EKD. The length of the CDR3 is 15 residues. The CDR3 is CACLGGFPLAAQLFF. DNA of the CDR3: TGTGCCTGTCTGGGGGGCTTCCCTTTGGCAGCACAACTCTTCTTT.

This clone is categorized as large. Other DNA sequences from this sample encode an identical CDR3 as well. V and J are TRDV2 and TRDJ2; 9 bases match TRDD3. The CDR3 runs to 18 residues. V lost 3 bases, J lost 0 bases, and 10 bases stayed unmatched. The germline V gene encodes CDR1 GEAIGNYY and CDR2 EKD. The CDR3: CACDPLGDGMALTAQLFF. CDR3 DNA: TGTGCCTGTGACCCTCTGGGGGATGGGATGGCTTTGACAGCACAACTCTTCTTT.

By sample fraction, this clone is medium-sized. The rearrangement links TRDV1 to TRDJ2; D uncertain. V lost 5 bases, J lost 4 bases, and 5 bases lay in between. This CDR3 has 12 amino acids. Germline V CDR1 and CDR2: TSWWSYY, QGS. The CDR3 sequence: CALGMRTAQLFF. CDR3 DNA: TGTGCTCTTGGGATGAGGACAGCACAACTCTTCTTT.

To note about this clone: TCRdb pairs this DNA with a much larger clone's protein that differs at residue 6, likely a read error; the protein shown was translated from the DNA. The chain joins TRDV1 to TRDJ2, with D perhaps assigned TRDD2 or TRDD3 (6 bases each). The CDR3 is 20 amino acids. In germline, CDR1 is TSWWSYY, CDR2 QGS. Trimming cost V 2 bases and J 8 bases, with 30 bases left between them. Written as DNA, the CDR3 is TGTGCTCTTGGGGAAGCGCCTTCCCCGGTTACTGGGTGTATCAGGGCACAACTCTTCTTT. Translation gives CALGEAPSPVTGCIRAQLFF.

In regard to this clone: A much more abundant neighbour one base away suggests this may be a read error. The sample carries other DNA sequences with the same CDR3. This chain joins TRDV1 and TRDJ1, with TRDD3 identical over 12 bases. Germline V lookup: CDR1 TSWWSYY, CDR2 QGS. The CDR3 loop spans 17 amino acids. CDR3 DNA: TGTGCCCTTGGATACTGGGGGATACCTCGGTACACCGATAAACTCATCTTT. Protein sequence: CALGYWGIPRYTDKLIF.

Worth noting for this clone: A clone one base away is much larger, so this may be a read error. This sample includes further DNA sequences coding for the same CDR3. This chain uses TRDV2 with TRDJ3; 11 nucleotides agree with TRDD3. The germline V gene has CDR1 GEAIGNYY and CDR2 EKD. This CDR3 contains 20 residues. CDR3 loop: CACDTLWGIQDSWDTRQMFF. CDR3 nucleotides: TGTGCCTGCGACACTCTCTGGGGGATACAGGACTCCTGGGACACCCGACAGATGTTTTTC.

As to this clone: One base separates it from a far larger clone, so it is likely a read error. Other DNA sequences from this sample encode an identical CDR3 as well. The V and J genes are TRDV2 and TRDJ1; 12 nucleotides agree with TRDD3. Germline values: CDR1 GEAIGNYY, CDR2 EKD. CDR3 length: 16 amino acids. The CDR3, as DNA: TGTGCCTGTGACTGCCGCTGGGGGATACGAGCCGACAAACTCATCTTT. This sequence encodes CACDCRWGIRADKLIF.

In its sample, this clone was seen a few times. It is likely a read error: a sequence one base away is far more abundant. The rearrangement uses TRDV2 and TRDJ3; 10 nucleotides line up with TRDD3. The CDR3 contains 19 residues. V trimming: 3 bases; J trimming: 0 bases; junction bases outside the gene matches: 7. Germline lookup yields CDR1 GEAIGNYY and CDR2 EKD. The CDR3 spells CACDEYWGMSSWDTRQMFF. The DNA of the CDR3 is TGTGCCTGTGACGAATACTGGGGGATGAGCTCCTGGGACACCCGACAGATGTTTTTC.

On this clone itself: Given a far larger clone just one base away, this is likely a sequencing read error. Other DNA sequences within the sample encode an identical CDR3. The chain links TRDV1 to TRDJ1; D is possibly TRDD3 (6 bases). V shed 5 bases and J shed 5 bases, with 39 bases lying between them. CDR1 and CDR2 from the germline V gene are TSWWSYY and QGS. There are 22 residues in the CDR3. The CDR3: CALGPKFPQGDCKYPWGDKLIF. CDR3 DNA: TGTGCTCTTGGGCCCAAGTTTCCCCAAGGTGATTGTAAGTACCCCTGGGGTGATAAACTCATCTTT.

A remark on this clone: A single base is all that separates this from a far larger clone, so a read error is likely. The sample has other DNA sequences that encode this CDR3 too. V usage is TRDV2 and J usage is TRDJ1; TRDD3 matches 12 bases. The CDR3 is 16 amino acids. Trimming at V came to 7 bases and at J to 1 base, leaving 9 bases not matched to a gene. The germline CDR1 and CDR2 sequences are GEAIGNYY and EKD. This CDR3 reads CACDALLGDTTDKLIF. The CDR3 DNA reads TGTGCCTGCGACGCCTTACTGGGGGATACCACCGATAAACTCATCTTT.

Of note for this clone: The identical CDR3 is also encoded by other nucleotide sequences in the sample. The chain has TRDV2 and TRDJ1, with 9 bases fitting TRDD3. Germline lookup yields CDR1 GEAIGNYY and CDR2 EKD. Trimming at V came to 7 bases and at J to 7 bases, leaving 9 bases not matched to a gene. The CDR3 sequence is 13 residues long. The CDR3 here is CAWEAMGDSKLIF. The CDR3 DNA reads TGTGCCTGGGAAGCGATGGGGGATAGTAAACTCATCTTT.

This clone is classed as large (0.1 to 1%). This sample includes further DNA sequences coding for the same CDR3. The CDR3 loop is CACDTLPTGDTQYTDKLIF. The CDR3 coding sequence is TGTGCCTGTGACACACTTCCTACAGGGGATACGCAGTACACCGATAAACTCATCTTT. The V gene is TRDV2, the J gene TRDJ1, with D perhaps TRDD3 (9 bases). The CDR3 spans 19 residues. The germline V gene encodes CDR1 GEAIGNYY and CDR2 EKD. The ends were cut back, 1 base at V and 0 bases at J, with 23 bases in the middle.

Remarks on this clone: A far larger clone lies a single base away; this is likely a read error. Other DNA sequences in the sample encode the same CDR3. The chain joins TRDV2 to TRDJ3; tentatively, D is TRDD3 (5 bases). This CDR3 has 17 residues. Germline values: CDR1 GEAIGNYY, CDR2 EKD. The CDR3 DNA reads TGTGCCTGTGACACCCTGGGCGACTCCTGGGACACCCGGCAGATGTTTTTC. Translating it yields CACDTLGDSWDTRQMFF.

This chain joins TRDV2 and TRDJ3; tentative D call: TRDD3 (5 bases). The CDR3 spans 17 residues. Germline CDR1 GEAIGNYY, CDR2 EKD. V was pared by 9 bases and J by 0 bases, with 17 bases between. CDR3 in amino acids: CARDSGMSSWDTRQMFF. The CDR3 nucleotides read TGTGCCAGAGACTCCGGGATGAGCTCCTGGGACACCCGACAGATGTTTTTC.

As for this clone: TCRdb attributes to this sequence the protein of a much larger clone, which differs from the DNA translation at residue 10; a read error is likely, and the protein displayed is translated from the DNA. The CDR3 coding sequence is TGTGCCTGTGACAACGGATACTTGTACAACGATAAACTCATCTTT. It encodes CACDNGYLYNDKLIF. This chain joins TRDV2 and TRDJ1, with TRDD3 as a possible D gene (6 bases). The CDR3 runs 15 residues. CDR1 and CDR2 (germline): GEAIGNYY, EKD. V was trimmed by 2 bases and J by 4 bases, leaving 16 bases between them.

On this clone itself: A far larger clone is one base from this, pointing to a likely read error. In the same sample, other DNA sequences code for this CDR3. The chain combines TRDV2 with TRDJ3; 9 bases map to TRDD3. CDR1 is GEAIGNYY, CDR2 EKD, per germline. The CDR3 is 17 amino acids. CDR3 protein: CACDVLGDSWDTRQMFF. CDR3 DNA sequence: TGTGCCTGTGACGTACTGGGGGACTCCTGGGATACCCGACAGATGTTTTTC.

A note on this clone: The translation of this DNA and the TCRdb protein of a much larger clone differ at residue 6, probably owing to a read error; the protein shown here is translated from the DNA. This chain uses TRDV2 with TRDJ3; D call uncertain. V lost 0 bases and J 0 bases, leaving 17 bases between the germline ends. CDR3 length equals 20 residues. CDR1 GEAIGNYY and CDR2 EKD come from the germline V gene. The CDR3 sequence is CACDTCGPKPSSWDTRQMFF. CDR3 DNA sequence: TGTGCCTGTGACACCTGTGGCCCCAAGCCAAGCTCCTGGGACACCCGACAGATGTTTTTC.

By its share, this clone is large (0.1 to 1%). The V gene is TRAV29/DV5, the J gene TRDJ1; perhaps TRDD3 as D (6 bases). The CDR3 length is 16 residues. Trimming pared 1 base from V and 2 bases from J, leaving 18 bases between. Germline V lookup: CDR1 NSMFDY, CDR2 ISSIKDK. The CDR3 reads CAASKRGGPFTDKLIF. CDR3 coding DNA: TGTGCAGCAAGCAAGAGGGGGGGACCTTTTACCGATAAACTCATCTTT.

As for this clone: The TCRdb protein, from a much larger clone, departs from this DNA's translation at residue 11, likely by read error; the protein shown derives from the DNA. The rearrangement uses TRDV2 and TRDJ1, with 9 positions matching TRDD3. CDR1 and CDR2 from the germline V gene are GEAIGNYY and EKD. Unmatched junction bases numbered 7, after V lost 0 bases and J lost 0 bases. This CDR3 has 17 amino acids. This chain's CDR3 is CACDTVAGGSYTDKLIF. CDR3 bases: TGTGCCTGTGACACCGTTGCTGGGGGATCCTACACCGATAAACTCATCTTT.

With regard to this clone: TCRdb lists the protein of a much larger clone for this DNA, which differs at residue 12, so this is likely a read error; the protein given here is translated from the DNA itself. The chain couples TRDV2 to TRDJ3; TRDD3 aligns across 13 bases. CDR1 and CDR2 (germline): GEAIGNYY, EKD. Unmatched junction bases numbered 6, after V lost 0 bases and J lost 2 bases. The CDR3 sequence is 20 residues long. CDR3 DNA sequence: TGTGCCTGTGACACCGGAACTGGGGGATACGCTCCCTGGGACACCCGACAGATGTTTTTC. It is translated as CACDTGTGGYAPWDTRQMFF.

About this clone: This probably arose from a read error, given a far larger clone one base away. The same CDR3 arises from other DNA sequences in this sample as well. This chain links TRDV2 with TRDJ3, with a weak D call TRDD3 (5 bases). The CDR3 has 20 amino acids. The germline CDR1 and CDR2 sequences are GEAIGNYY and EKD. Trimming left V 0 bases short and J 0 bases short, with 17 bases between. This CDR3 is CACDTWGPKPSSWDTRQMFF. The CDR3 coding sequence is TGTGCCTGTGACACCTGGGGTCCCAAGCCAAGCTCCTGGGACACCCGACAGATGTTTTTC.

By frequency in the sample, this clone is medium-sized (0.01 to 0.1%). This is likely an artifact of a read error, given a far larger clone one base away. The chain is built from TRDV2 and TRDJ1; perhaps TRDD3 as D (6 bases). This CDR3 has 15 residues. Germline CDR1 GEAIGNYY, CDR2 EKD. V was pared by 2 bases and J by 0 bases, with 12 bases between. As DNA, the CDR3 is TGTGCCTGTGACAACGGATACTGGTACACCGATAAACTCATCTTT. Translation gives CACDNGYWYTDKLIF.

By sample share, this clone is medium-sized. This sequence joins TRDV1 and TRDJ4; either TRDD2 or TRDD3 may fit D (9 bases each). Trimming took off 0 bases at V and 0 bases at J, with 23 bases between the two ends. The CDR3 has 19 amino acids. Germline CDR1 is TSWWSYY and CDR2 is QGS. CDR3 protein: CALGELVPSYWGSTRPLIF. The CDR3 DNA is TGTGCTCTTGGGGAACTAGTCCCTTCCTACTGGGGGAGCACCAGACCCCTGATCTTT.

This clone was detected a few times. Since a far larger clone is one base different, this is likely a read error. The rearrangement links TRDV2 to TRDJ3, with 13 bases that match TRDD3. CDR3 length: 19 residues. Germline V lookup: CDR1 GEAIGNYY, CDR2 EKD. The CDR3 loop reads CACDTYWGIRSWNTRQMFF. The CDR3 DNA reads TGTGCCTGTGACACGTACTGGGGGATACGCTCCTGGAACACCCGACAGATGTTTTTC.